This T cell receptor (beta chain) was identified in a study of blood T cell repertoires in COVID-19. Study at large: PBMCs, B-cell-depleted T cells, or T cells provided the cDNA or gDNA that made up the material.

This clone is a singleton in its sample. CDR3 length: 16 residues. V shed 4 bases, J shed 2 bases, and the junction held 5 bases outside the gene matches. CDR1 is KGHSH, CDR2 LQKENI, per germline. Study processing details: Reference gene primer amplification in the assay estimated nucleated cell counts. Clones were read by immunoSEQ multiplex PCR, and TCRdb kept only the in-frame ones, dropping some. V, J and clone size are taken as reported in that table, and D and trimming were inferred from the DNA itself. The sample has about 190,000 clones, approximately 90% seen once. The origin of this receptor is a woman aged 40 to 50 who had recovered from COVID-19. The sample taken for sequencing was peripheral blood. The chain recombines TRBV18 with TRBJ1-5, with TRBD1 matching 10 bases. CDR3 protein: CASSLSGTGGNQPQHF. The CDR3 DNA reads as TGTGCCAGCTCACTATCCGGGACAGGGGGCAATCAGCCCCAGCATTTT.